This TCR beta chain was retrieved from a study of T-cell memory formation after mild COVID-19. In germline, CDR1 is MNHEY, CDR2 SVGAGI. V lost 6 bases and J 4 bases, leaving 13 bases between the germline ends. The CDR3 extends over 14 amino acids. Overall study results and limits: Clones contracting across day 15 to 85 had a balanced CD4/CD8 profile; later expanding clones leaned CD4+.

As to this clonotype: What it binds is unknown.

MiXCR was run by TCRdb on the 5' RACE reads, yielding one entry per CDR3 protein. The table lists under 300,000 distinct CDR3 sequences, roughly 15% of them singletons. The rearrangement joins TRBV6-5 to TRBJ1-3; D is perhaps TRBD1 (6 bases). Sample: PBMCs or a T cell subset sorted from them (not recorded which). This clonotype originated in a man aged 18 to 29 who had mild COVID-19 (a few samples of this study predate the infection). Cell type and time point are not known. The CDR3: CASRAGVFGNTIYF. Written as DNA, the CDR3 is TGTGCCAGCAGAGCAGGGGTATTCGGAAACACCATATATTTT.